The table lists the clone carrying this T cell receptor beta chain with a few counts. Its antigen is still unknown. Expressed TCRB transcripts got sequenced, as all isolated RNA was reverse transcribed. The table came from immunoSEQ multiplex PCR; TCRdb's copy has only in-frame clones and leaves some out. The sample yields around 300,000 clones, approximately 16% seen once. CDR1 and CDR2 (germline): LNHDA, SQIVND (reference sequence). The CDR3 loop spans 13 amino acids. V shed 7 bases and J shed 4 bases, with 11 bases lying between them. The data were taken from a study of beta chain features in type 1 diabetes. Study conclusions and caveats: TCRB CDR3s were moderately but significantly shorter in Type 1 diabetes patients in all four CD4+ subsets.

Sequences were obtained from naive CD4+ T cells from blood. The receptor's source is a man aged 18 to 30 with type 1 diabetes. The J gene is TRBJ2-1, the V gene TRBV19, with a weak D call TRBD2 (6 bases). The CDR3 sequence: CASNPGVYNEQFF. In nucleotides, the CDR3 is TGTGCCAGTAATCCGGGAGTTTACAATGAGCAGTTCTTC.